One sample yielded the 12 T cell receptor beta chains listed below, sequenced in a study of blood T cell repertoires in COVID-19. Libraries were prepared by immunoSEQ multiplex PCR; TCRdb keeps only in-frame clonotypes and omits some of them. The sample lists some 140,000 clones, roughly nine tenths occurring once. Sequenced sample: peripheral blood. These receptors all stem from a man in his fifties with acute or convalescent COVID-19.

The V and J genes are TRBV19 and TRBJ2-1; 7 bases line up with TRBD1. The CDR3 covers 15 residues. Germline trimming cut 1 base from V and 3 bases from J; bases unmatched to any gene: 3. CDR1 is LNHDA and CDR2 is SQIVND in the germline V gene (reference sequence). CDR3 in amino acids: CASSIGRDSYNEQFF. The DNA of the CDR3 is TGTGCCAGTAGTATAGGCCGGGACAGCTACAATGAGCAGTTCTTC.

In nucleotides, the CDR3 is TGTGCCAGTCAGACAGTCCCTAACACTGAAGCTTTCTTT. It specifies CASQTVPNTEAFF. The chain links TRBV6-5 to TRBJ1-1; a possible D gene is TRBD1 (5 bases). Germline lookup yields CDR1 MNHEY and CDR2 SVGAGI. The CDR3 contains 13 residues. V lost 9 bases and J lost 2, with 13 bases in between.

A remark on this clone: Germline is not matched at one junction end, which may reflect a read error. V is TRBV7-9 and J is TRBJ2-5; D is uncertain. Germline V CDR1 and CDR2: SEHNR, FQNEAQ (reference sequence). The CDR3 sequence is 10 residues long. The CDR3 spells CASSPFLPDF. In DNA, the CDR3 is TGTGCCAGCAGCCCTTTCCTACCCGACTTC.

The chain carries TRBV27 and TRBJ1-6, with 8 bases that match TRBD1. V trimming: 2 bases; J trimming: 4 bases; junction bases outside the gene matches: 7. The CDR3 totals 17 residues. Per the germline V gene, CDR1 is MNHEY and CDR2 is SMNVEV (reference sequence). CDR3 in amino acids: CASSLRETGAYNSPLHF. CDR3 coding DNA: TGTGCCAGCAGTTTAAGGGAGACAGGGGCATATAATTCACCCCTCCACTTT.

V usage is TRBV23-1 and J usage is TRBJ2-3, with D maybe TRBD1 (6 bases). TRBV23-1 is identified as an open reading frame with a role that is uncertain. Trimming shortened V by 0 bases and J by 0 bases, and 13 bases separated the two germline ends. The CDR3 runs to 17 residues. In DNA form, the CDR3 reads TGCGCCAGCAGTCAATCGGTCCAGGGGCCTAGCACAGATACGCAGTATTTT. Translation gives CASSQSVQGPSTDTQYF.

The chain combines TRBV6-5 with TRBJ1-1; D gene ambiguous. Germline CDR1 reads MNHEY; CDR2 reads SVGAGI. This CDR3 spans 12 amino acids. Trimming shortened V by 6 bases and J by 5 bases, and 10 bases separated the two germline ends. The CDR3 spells CASSRERTEAFF. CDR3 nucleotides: TGTGCCAGCAGCCGGGAGCGAACTGAAGCTTTCTTT.

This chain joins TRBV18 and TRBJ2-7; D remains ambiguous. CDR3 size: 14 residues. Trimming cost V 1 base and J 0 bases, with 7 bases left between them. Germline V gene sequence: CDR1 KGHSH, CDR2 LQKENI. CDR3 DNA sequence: TGTGCCAGCTCACCACGTACGAGCTCCTACGAGCAGTACTTC. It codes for CASSPRTSSYEQYF.

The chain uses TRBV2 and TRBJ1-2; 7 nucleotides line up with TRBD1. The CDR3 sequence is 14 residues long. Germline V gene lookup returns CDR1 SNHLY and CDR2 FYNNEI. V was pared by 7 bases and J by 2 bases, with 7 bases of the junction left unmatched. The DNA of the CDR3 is TGTGCCAGCACGTCATTCAGGGGGAACTATGGCTACACCTTC. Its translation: CASTSFRGNYGYTF. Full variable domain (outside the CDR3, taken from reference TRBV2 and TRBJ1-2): EPEVTQTPSHQVTQMGQEVILRCVPISNHLYFYWYRQILGQKVEFLVSFYNNEISEKSEIFDDQFSVERPDGSNFTLKIRSTKLEDSAMYFCASTSFRGNYGYTFGSGTRLTVV.

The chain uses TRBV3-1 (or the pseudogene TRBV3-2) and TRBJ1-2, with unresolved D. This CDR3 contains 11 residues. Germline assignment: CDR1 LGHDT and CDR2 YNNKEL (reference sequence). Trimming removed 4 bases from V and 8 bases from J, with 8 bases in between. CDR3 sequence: CASSRTGGYTF. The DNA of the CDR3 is TGTGCCAGCAGCCGGACGGGAGGCTACACCTTC.

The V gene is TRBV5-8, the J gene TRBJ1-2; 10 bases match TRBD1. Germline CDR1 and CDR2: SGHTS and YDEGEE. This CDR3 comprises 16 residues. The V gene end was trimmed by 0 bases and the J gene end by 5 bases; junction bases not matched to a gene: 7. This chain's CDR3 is CASSLGQGAQTYGYTF. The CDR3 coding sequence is TGTGCCAGCAGCTTGGGACAGGGGGCGCAAACTTATGGCTACACCTTC.

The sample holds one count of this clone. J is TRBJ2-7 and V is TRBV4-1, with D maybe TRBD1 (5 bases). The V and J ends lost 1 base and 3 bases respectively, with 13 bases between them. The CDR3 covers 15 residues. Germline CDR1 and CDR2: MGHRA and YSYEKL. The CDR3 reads CASSQGLQGLYEQYF. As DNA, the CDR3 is TGCGCCAGCAGCCAAGGCCTGCAGGGTCTCTACGAGCAGTACTTC.

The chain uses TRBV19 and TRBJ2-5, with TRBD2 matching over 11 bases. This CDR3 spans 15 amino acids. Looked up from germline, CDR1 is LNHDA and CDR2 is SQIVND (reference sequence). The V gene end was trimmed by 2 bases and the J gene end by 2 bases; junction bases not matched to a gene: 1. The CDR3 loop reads CASSITSGGQETQYF. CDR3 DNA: TGTGCCAGTAGTATAACTAGCGGGGGACAAGAGACCCAGTACTTC. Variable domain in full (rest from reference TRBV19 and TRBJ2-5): DGGITQSPKYLFRKEGQNVTLSCEQNLNHDAMYWYRQDPGQGLRLIYYSQIVNDFQKGDIAEGYSVSREKKESFPLTVTSAQKNPTAFYLCASSITSGGQETQYFGPGTRLLVL.